The table lists the clone carrying this T cell receptor beta chain with many counts. As yet, its antigen is unknown. Germline CDR1 is MNHNS and CDR2 is SASEGT. V lost 6 bases and J 2 bases, leaving 10 bases between the germline ends. CDR3 length equals 13 residues. This entry comes from a study of neurological immune-mediated disorders. General observations from the study: Phylogenetic analysis grouped 18 of 34 multiple sclerosis patients' repertoires together, suggesting a possible repertoire signature. HTLV-1-associated myelopathy led in TCR clonal expansion, while multiple sclerosis ranked lowest, below healthy controls.

The unsorted libraries originated from 2 million PBMCs kept at -80 C. cDNA synthesis was performed by 5'RACE with 10-nucleotide random UMIs. Each CDR3 protein gets one entry after TCRdb re-called the 5' RACE reads with MiXCR. The sample consists of 65,000 to 90,000 distinct CDR3 sequences, approximately 5% of them appearing once. The chain joins TRBV6-1 to TRBJ1-1, with D unresolved. The sequencing sample was made of PBMCs. The origin of this receptor is a woman under 40 with multiple sclerosis. The CDR3 loop is CASSATVNTEAFF. The CDR3 coding sequence is TGTGCCAGCAGCGCGACGGTTAACACTGAAGCTTTCTTT.